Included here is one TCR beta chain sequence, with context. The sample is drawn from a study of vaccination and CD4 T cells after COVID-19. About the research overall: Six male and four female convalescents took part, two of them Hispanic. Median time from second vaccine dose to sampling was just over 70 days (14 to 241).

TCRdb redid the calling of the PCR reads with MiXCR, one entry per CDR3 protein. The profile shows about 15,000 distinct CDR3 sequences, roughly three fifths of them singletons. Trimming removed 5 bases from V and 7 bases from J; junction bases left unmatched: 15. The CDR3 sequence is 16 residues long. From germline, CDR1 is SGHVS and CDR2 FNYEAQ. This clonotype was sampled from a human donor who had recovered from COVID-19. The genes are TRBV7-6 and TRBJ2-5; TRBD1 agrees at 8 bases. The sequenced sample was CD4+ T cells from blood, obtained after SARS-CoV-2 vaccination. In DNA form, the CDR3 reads TGTGCCAGCAGCCAAGGACAGGGTAATGAATTGGGGACCCAGTACTTC. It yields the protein CASSQGQGNELGTQYF. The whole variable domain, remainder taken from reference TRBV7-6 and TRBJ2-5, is GAGVSQSPRYKVTKRGQDVALRCDPISGHVSLYWYRQALGQGPEFLTYFNYEAQQDKSGLPNDRFSAERPEGSISTLTIQRTEQRDSAMYRCASSQGQGNELGTQYFGPGTRLLVL.